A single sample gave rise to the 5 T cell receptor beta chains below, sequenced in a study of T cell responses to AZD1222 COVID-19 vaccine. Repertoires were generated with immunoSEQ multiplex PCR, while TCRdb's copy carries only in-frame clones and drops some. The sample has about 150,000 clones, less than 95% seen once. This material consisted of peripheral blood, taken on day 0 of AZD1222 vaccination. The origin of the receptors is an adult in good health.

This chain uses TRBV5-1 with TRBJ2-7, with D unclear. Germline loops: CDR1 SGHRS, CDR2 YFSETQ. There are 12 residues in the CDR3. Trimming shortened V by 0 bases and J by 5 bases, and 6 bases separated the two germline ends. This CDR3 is CASSLGTDEQYF. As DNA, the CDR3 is TGCGCCAGCAGCTTGGGAACAGACGAGCAGTACTTC.

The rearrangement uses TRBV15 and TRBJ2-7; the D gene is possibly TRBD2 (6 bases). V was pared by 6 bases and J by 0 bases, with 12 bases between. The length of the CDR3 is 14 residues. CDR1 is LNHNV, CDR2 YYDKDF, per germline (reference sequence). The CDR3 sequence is CATSPGGTSYEQYF. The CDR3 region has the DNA TGTGCCACCAGTCCTGGGGGGACCTCCTACGAGCAGTACTTC.

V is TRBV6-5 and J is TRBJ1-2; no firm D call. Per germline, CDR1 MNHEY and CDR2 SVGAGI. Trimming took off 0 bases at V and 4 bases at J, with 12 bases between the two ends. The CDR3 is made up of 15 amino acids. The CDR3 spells CASSYSSRRGYGYTF. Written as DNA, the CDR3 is TGTGCCAGCAGTTACTCGAGCCGTCGGGGCTATGGCTACACCTTC.

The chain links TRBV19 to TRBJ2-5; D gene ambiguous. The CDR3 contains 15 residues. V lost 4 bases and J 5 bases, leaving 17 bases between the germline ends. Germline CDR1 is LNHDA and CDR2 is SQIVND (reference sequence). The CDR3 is CASSKWKSSGETQYF. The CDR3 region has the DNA TGTGCCAGTAGTAAGTGGAAATCTAGTGGGGAGACCCAGTACTTC.

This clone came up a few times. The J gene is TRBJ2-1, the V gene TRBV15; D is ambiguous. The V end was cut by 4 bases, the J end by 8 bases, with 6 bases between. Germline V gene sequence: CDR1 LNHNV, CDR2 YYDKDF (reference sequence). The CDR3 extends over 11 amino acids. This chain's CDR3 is CATSISDEQFF. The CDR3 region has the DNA TGTGCCACCAGCATCTCTGATGAGCAGTTCTTC. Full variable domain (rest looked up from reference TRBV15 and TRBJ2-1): DAMVIQNPRYQVTQFGKPVTLSCSQTLNHNVMYWYQQKSSQAPKLLFHYYDKDFNNEADTPDNFQSRRPNTSFCFLDIRSPGLGDTAMYLCATSISDEQFFGPGTRLTVL.